Here is one TCR beta chain with its context. As yet, its antigen is unknown. This record comes from a study of response to subunit inactivated influenza vaccine. Trimming stripped 7 bases from V and 7 bases from J, with 15 bases between. The CDR3 loop spans 14 amino acids. CDR1 and CDR2 (germline): SGHRS, YFSETQ. Via MiXCR, TCRdb re-called the RT-PCR reads, giving one row per CDR3 protein. The sample holds hundreds of thousands of distinct CDR3 sequences; over 11% are singletons and the top ten take 5.5% to 7%. Findings and caveats of the study: A suggestion made by the authors is that each seasonal influenza vaccination recruits few new T cells.

The rearrangement uses TRBV5-1 and TRBJ1-6; D call uncertain. The sequence was obtained from a man aged 50 or older who received an inactivated influenza vaccine. This specimen was PBMCs from blood, taken 14 to 15 days before vaccination. The CDR3 sequence is CASATGPPNSPLHF. Written as DNA, the CDR3 is TGCGCCAGCGCCACGGGCCCGCCAAATTCACCCCTCCACTTT.